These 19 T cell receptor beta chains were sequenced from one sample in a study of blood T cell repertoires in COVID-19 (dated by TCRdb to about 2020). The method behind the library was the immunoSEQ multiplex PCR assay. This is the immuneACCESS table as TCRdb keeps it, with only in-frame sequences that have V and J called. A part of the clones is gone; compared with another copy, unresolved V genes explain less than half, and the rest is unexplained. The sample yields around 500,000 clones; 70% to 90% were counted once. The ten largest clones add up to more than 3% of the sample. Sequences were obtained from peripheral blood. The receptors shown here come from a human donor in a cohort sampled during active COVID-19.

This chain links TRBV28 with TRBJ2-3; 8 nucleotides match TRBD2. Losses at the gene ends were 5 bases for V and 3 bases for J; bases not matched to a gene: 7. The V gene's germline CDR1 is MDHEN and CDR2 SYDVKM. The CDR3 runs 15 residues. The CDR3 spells CASSRSGSGTDTQYF. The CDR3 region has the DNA TGTGCCAGCAGTCGAAGCGGGAGCGGAACAGATACGCAGTATTTT. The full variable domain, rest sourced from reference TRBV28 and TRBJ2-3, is DVKVTQSSRYLVKRTGEKVFLECVQDMDHENMFWYRQDPGLGLRLIYFSYDVKMKEKGDIPEGYSVSREKKERFSLILESASTNQTSMYLCASSRSGSGTDTQYFGPGTRLTVL.

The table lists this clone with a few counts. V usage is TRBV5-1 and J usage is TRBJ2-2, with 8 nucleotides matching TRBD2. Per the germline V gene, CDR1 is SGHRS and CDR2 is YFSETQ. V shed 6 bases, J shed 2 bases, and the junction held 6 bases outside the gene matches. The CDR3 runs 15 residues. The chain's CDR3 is CASTRLAINTGELFF. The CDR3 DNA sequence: TGCGCCAGCACGCGACTAGCGATTAACACCGGGGAGCTGTTTTTT.

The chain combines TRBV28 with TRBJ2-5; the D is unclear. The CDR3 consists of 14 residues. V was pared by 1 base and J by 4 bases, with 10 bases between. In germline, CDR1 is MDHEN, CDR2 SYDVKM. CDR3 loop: CASSLLSPSETQYF. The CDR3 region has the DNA TGTGCCAGCAGTTTATTGTCCCCCTCAGAGACCCAGTACTTC.

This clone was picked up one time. The CDR3 sequence is CASSLRTPNYGYTF. DNA of the CDR3: TGTGCCAGCAGCCTTCGGACACCTAACTATGGCTACACCTTC. This rearrangement joins TRBV16 to TRBJ1-2; TRBD1 might be the D (5 bases). V was pared by 4 bases and J by 0 bases, with 9 bases between. CDR1 is KGHSY and CDR2 is FQNENV in the germline V gene. The length of the CDR3 is 14 residues.

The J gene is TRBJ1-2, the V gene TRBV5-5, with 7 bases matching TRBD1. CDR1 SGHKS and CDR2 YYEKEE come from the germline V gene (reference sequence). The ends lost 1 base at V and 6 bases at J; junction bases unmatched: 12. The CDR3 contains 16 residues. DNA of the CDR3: TGTGCCAGCAGCTTGTTAGATGCAGGACAGGCCCATGGCTACACCTTC. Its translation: CASSLLDAGQAHGYTF.

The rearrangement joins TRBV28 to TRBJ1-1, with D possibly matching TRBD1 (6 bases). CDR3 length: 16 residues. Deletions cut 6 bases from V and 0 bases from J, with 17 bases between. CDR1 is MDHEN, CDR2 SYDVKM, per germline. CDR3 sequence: CASSRPPDSLNTEAFF. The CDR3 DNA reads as TGTGCCAGCAGCCGGCCTCCGGACAGTTTGAACACTGAAGCTTTCTTT.

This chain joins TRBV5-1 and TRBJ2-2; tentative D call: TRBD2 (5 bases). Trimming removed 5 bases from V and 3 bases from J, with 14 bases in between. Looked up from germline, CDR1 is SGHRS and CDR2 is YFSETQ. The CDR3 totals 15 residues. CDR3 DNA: TGCGCCAGCAGAGGACGGGTCGGGGACACCGGGGAGCTGTTTTTT. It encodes CASRGRVGDTGELFF.

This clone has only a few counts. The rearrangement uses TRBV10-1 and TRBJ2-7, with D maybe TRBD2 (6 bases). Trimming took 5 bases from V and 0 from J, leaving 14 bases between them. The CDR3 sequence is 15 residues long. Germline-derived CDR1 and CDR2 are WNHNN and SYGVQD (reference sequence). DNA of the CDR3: TGCGCCAGCAGTAATAGCGGTTATAGCTCCTACGAGCAGTACTTC. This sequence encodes CASSNSGYSSYEQYF.

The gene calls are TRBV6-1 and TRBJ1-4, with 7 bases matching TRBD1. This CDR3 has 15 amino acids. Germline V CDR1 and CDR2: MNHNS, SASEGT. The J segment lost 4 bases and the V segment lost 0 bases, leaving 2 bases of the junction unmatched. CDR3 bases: TGTGCCAGCAGTGAAGCAGGGGGCAGTAATGAAAAACTGTTTTTT. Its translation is CASSEAGGSNEKLFF.

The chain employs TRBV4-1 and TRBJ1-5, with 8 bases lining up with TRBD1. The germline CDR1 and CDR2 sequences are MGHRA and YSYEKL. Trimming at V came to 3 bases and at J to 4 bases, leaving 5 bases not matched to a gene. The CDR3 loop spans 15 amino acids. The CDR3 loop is CASSQWDRMNQPQHF. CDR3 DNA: TGCGCCAGCAGCCAGTGGGACAGGATGAATCAGCCCCAGCATTTT.

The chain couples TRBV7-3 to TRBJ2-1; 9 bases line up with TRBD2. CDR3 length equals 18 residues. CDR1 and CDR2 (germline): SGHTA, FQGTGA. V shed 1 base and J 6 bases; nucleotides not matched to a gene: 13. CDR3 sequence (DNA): TGTGCCAGCAGCTTAAGAGCAGCAGCGGGAGGCGTAGGCAATGAGCAGTTCTTC. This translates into CASSLRAAAGGVGNEQFF.

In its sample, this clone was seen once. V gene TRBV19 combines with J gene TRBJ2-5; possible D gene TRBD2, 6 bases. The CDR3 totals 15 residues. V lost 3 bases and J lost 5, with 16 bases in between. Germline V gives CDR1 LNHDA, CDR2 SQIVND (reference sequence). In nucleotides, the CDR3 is TGTGCCAGTAGTATGGGCGGTATTGGGGGGGAGACCCAGTACTTC. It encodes CASSMGGIGGETQYF.

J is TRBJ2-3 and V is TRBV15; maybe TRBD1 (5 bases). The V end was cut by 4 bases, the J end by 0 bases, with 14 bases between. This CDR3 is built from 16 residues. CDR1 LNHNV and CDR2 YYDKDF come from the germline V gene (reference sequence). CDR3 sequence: CATSTLGQGSTDTQYF. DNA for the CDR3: TGTGCCACCAGCACCCTGGGGCAGGGTAGCACAGATACGCAGTATTTT.

The CDR3 nucleotides are TGTGCCAGCAGTCGGGACAGACAGGGGGACGAGCAGTACTTC. This codes for CASSRDRQGDEQYF. The V and J genes are TRBV28 and TRBJ2-7, with 9 bases matching TRBD1. Germline V gene sequence: CDR1 MDHEN, CDR2 SYDVKM. V was pared by 5 bases and J by 5 bases, with 7 bases of the junction left unmatched. The CDR3 is made up of 14 amino acids.

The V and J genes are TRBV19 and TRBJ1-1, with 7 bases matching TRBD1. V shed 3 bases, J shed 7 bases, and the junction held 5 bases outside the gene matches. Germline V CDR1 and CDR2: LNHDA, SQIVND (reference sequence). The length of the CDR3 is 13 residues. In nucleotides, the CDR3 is TGTGCCAGTAGTATCCACGGGACAGATGAAGCTTTCTTT. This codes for CASSIHGTDEAFF.

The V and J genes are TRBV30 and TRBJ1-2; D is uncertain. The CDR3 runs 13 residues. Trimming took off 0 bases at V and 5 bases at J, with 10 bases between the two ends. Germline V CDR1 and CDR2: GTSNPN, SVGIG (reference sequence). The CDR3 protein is CAWSVQQLYGYTF. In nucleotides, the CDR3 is TGTGCCTGGAGTGTACAGCAACTTTATGGCTACACCTTC.

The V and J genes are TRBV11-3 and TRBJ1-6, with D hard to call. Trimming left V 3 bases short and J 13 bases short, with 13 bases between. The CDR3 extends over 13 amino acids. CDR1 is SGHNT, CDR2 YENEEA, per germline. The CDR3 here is CASSFTRLSPLHF. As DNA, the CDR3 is TGTGCCAGCAGCTTCACACGTTTGTCGCCCCTCCACTTT.

The CDR3 bases are TGTGCCAGCAGCTCGAGCGGGGGGGACTACGAGCAGTACTTC. Amino acids: CASSSSGGDYEQYF. The gene calls are TRBV5-6 and TRBJ2-7; 10 bases match TRBD2. V dropped 3 bases and J dropped 3; count of bases not matched to a gene: 3. The CDR3 contains 14 residues. The germline CDR1 and CDR2 sequences are SGHDT and YYEEEE.

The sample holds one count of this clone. This chain's CDR3 is CASRPGDLIGTEAFF. CDR3 DNA sequence: TGTGCCAGTAGACCGGGGGATTTAATAGGGACTGAAGCTTTCTTT. The chain couples TRBV19 to TRBJ1-1; maybe TRBD1 (5 bases). V lost 6 bases to trimming and J lost 5 bases, with 19 bases between them. The germline V gene encodes CDR1 LNHDA and CDR2 SQIVND (reference sequence). This CDR3 contains 15 residues. The entire variable domain, with the rest obtained from reference TRBV19 and TRBJ1-1, is as follows: DGGITQSPKYLFRKEGQNVTLSCEQNLNHDAMYWYRQDPGQGLRLIYYSQIVNDFQKGDIAEGYSVSREKKESFPLTVTSAQKNPTAFYLCASRPGDLIGTEAFFGQGTRLTVV.